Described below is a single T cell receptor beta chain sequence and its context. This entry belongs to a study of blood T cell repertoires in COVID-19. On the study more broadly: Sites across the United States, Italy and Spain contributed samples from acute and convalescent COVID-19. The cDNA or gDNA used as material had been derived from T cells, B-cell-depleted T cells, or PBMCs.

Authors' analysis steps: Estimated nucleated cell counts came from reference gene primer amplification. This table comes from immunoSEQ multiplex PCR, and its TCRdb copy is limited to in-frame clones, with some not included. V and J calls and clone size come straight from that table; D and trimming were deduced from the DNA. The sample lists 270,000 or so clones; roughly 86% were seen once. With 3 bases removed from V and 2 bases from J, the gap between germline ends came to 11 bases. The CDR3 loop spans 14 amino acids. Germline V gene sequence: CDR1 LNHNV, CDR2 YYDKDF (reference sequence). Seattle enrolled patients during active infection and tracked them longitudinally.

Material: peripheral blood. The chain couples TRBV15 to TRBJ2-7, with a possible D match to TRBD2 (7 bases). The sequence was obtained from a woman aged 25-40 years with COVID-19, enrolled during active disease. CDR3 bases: TGTGCCACCAGCAGGGGAGGGGGGGCCTACGAGCAGTACTTC. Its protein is CATSRGGGAYEQYF.